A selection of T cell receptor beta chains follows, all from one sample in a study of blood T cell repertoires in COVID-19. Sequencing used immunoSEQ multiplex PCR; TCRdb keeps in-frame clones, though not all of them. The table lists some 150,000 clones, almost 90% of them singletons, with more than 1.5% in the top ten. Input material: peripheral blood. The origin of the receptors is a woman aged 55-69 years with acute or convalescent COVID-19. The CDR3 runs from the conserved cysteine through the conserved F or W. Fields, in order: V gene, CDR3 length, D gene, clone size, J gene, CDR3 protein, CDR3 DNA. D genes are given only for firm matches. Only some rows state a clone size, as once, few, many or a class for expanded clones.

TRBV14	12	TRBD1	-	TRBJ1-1	CASRMTGFNAFF	TGTGCCAGCAGAATGACAGGGTTTAACGCTTTCTTT
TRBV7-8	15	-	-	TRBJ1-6	CASSSGQLYNSPLHF	TGTGCCAGCAGCTCAGGACAGCTCTATAATTCACCCCTCCACTTT
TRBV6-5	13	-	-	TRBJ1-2	CASSYRGDDGYTF	TGTGCCAGCAGTTACAGAGGAGACGATGGCTACACCTTC
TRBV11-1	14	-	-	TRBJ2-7	CASSRQGSVLEQYF	TGTGCCAGCAGTCGTCAGGGGAGTGTCCTCGAGCAGTACTTC
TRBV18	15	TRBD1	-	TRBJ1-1	CASSPSRQGHTEAFF	TGTGCCAGCTCACCAAGTAGACAGGGCCACACTGAAGCTTTCTTT
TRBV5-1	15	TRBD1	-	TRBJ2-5	CASSSRGTLQETQYF	TGCGCCAGCAGCAGCAGGGGGACACTCCAAGAGACCCAGTACTTC
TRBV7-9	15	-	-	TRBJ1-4	CASSLGSERNEKLFF	TGTGCCAGCAGCTTAGGGTCAGAAAGAAATGAAAAACTGTTTTTT
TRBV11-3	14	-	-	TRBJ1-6	CASSGGQTNSPLHF	TGTGCCAGCAGCGGAGGACAGACTAATTCACCCCTCCACTTT
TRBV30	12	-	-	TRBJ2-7	CAWSHSSYEQYF	TGTGCCTGGAGTCACAGCTCCTACGAGCAGTACTTC
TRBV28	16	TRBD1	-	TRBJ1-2	CASINHRDRNIYGYTF	TGTGCCAGCATTAACCATCGGGACAGGAATATCTATGGCTACACCTTC
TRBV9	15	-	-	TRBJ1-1	CASSSLTDMNTEAFF	TGTGCCAGCAGCTCGCTGACAGACATGAACACTGAAGCTTTCTTT
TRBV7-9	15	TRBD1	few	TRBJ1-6	CASSLWGQGNSPLHF	TGTGCCAGCAGCTTATGGGGACAGGGTAATTCACCCCTCCACTTT
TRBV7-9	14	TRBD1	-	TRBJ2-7	CASSAGTALYEQYF	TGTGCCAGCAGCGCCGGGACAGCACTCTACGAGCAGTACTTC
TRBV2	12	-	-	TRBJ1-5	CASTRGGQPQHF	TGTGCCAGCACCAGGGGTGGACAGCCCCAGCATTTT
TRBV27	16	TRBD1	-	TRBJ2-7	CASSPLPDRASYEQYF	TGTGCCAGCAGTCCCCTCCCCGACAGGGCGTCCTACGAGCAGTACTTC
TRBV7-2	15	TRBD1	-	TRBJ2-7	CASSMEGQGLREQYF	TGTGCCAGCAGCATGGAGGGACAGGGATTGAGGGAGCAGTACTTC
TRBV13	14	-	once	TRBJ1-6	CASSLGRAASPLHF	TGTGCCAGCAGCTTAGGCAGGGCGGCTTCACCCCTCCACTTT
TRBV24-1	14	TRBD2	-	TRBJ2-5	CATSDLGLAGAQYF	TGTGCCACCAGTGATTTGGGACTAGCGGGGGCCCAGTACTTC
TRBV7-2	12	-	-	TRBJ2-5	CASSGPQETQYF	TGTGCCAGCAGCGGGCCACAAGAGACCCAGTACTTC
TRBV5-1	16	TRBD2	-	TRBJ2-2	CASSLFQRGETGELFF	TGCGCCAGCAGCTTGTTTCAACGGGGGGAGACCGGGGAGCTGTTTTTT
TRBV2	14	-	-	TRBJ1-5	CASREVAFSQPQHF	TGTGCCAGCCGCGAGGTAGCTTTTAGTCAGCCCCAGCATTTT
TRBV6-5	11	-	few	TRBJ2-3	CASSYSRWQYF	TGTGCCAGCAGTTACTCCCGTTGGCAGTATTTT
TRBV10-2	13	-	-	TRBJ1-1	CASKRQVNTEAFF	TGCGCCAGCAAAAGACAAGTGAACACTGAAGCTTTCTTT
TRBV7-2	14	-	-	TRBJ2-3	CASSLRVLTDTQYF	TGTGCCAGCAGCTTAAGAGTACTCACAGATACGCAGTATTTT
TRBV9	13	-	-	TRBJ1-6	CASRGALNSPLHF	TGTGCCAGCAGGGGGGCCCTTAATTCACCCCTCCACTTT
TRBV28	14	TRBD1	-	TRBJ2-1	CASRGQPSYNEQFF	TGTGCCAGCAGGGGACAGCCCTCCTACAATGAGCAGTTCTTC
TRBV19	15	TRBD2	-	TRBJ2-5	CASSMTSLTQETQYF	TGTGCCAGTAGTATGACTAGCCTAACTCAAGAGACCCAGTACTTC
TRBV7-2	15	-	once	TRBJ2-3	CASSSRVGGVDTQYF	TGTGCCAGCAGCTCGCGCGTCGGAGGGGTAGATACGCAGTATTTT
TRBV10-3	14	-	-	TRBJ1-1	CAISEPGQNTEAFF	TGTGCCATCAGTGAGCCGGGACAGAACACTGAAGCTTTCTTT
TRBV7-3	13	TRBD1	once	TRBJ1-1	CASSHGQESEAFF	TGTGCCAGCAGCCATGGACAGGAATCTGAAGCTTTCTTT
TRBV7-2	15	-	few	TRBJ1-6	CASSLGTAGNSPLHF	TGTGCCAGCAGCTTAGGTACGGCGGGTAATTCACCCCTCCACTTT
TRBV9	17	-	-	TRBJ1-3	CASSVAGAGGPGNTIYF	TGTGCCAGCAGCGTAGCTGGTGCGGGGGGCCCTGGAAACACCATATATTTT
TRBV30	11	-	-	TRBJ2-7	CAWSVRDEQYF	TGTGCCTGGAGTGTACGCGACGAGCAGTACTTC
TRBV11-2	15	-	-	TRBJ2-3	CASSLERGTTDTQYF	TGTGCCAGCAGCTTAGAGCGGGGAACCACAGATACGCAGTATTTT
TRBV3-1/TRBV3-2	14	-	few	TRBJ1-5	CASSRDGSNQPQHF	TGTGCCAGCAGCCGCGACGGGAGCAATCAGCCCCAGCATTTT
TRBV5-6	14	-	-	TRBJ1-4	CASSLGGVDKKLFF	TGTGCCAGCAGCTTGGGGGGCGTGGATAAAAAACTGTTTTTT
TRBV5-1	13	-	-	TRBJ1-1	CASSLDGQSEAFF	TGCGCCAGCAGCTTGGATGGGCAGTCCGAAGCTTTCTTT
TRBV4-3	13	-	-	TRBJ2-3	CASSPLRGDTQYF	TGCGCCAGCAGCCCCCTTCGGGGAGATACGCAGTATTTT
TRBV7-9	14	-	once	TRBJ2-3	CASSLAGARDTQYF	TGTGCCAGCAGCTTAGCGGGGGCCAGAGATACGCAGTATTTT
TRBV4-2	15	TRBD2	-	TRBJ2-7	CASSQRRGSSYEQYF	TGTGCCAGCAGCCAACGGCGGGGGAGCTCCTACGAGCAGTACTTC